The 30 T cell receptor beta chains listed next were all sequenced from one sample in a study of blood T cell repertoires in COVID-19. TCRdb's table, derived via immunoSEQ multiplex PCR, lists solely in-frame clones and lacks some. The sample has 47,000 or so clones, about four fifths seen once; the top ten hold about 22%. Input material: peripheral blood. These receptors were collected from a woman over 75 with COVID-19, enrolled during active disease.

The rearrangement links TRBV24-1 to TRBJ1-6; tentatively, D is TRBD1 (5 bases). Trimming took off 0 bases at V and 0 bases at J, with 17 bases between the two ends. The CDR3 has 20 residues. Germline V gives CDR1 KGHDR, CDR2 SFDVKD. CDR3 DNA sequence: TGTGCCACCAGTGATTTGCAGTGGCAGGGCCAGCGCTCCTATAATTCACCCCTCCACTTT. Translating gives CATSDLQWQGQRSYNSPLHF.

V and J are TRBV28 and TRBJ2-3, with a tentative D call TRBD2 (5 bases). The V gene's germline CDR1 is MDHEN and CDR2 SYDVKM. V was clipped by 5 bases and J by 6 bases, with 18 bases between them. The CDR3 spans 15 residues. DNA of the CDR3: TGTGCCAGCAGTCCGTGGGGTGTGGGAGCGGATACGCAGTATTTT. Its translation is CASSPWGVGADTQYF.

The chain combines TRBV6-5 with TRBJ1-1, with no clear D. The CDR3 totals 11 residues. Trimming took off 4 bases at V and 11 bases at J, with 11 bases between the two ends. Germline CDR1 reads MNHEY; CDR2 reads SVGAGI. The CDR3 reads CASSSLARAFF. CDR3 bases: TGTGCCAGCAGTTCGCTCGCTAGGGCTTTCTTT.

This rearrangement joins TRBV5-5 to TRBJ1-5; D is uncertain. With 0 bases removed from V and 4 bases from J, the gap between germline ends came to 14 bases. Germline V CDR1 and CDR2: SGHKS, YYEKEE (reference sequence). This CDR3 is 16 amino acids long. For the CDR3, the DNA is TGTGCCAGCAGCTTGGGAATAGCAGCAACTAATCAGCCCCAGCATTTT. Its translation is CASSLGIAATNQPQHF. Full variable domain (remainder filled in from reference TRBV5-5 and TRBJ1-5): DAGVTQSPTHLIKTRGQQVTLRCSPISGHKSVSWYQQVLGQGPQFIFQYYEKEERGRGNFPDRFSARQFPNYSSELNVNALLLGDSALYLCASSLGIAATNQPQHFGDGTRLSIL.

This clone was recorded a few times. The chain combines TRBV5-4 with TRBJ1-1; 10 nucleotides line up with TRBD1. Germline CDR1 SGHNT, CDR2 YYREEE (reference sequence). There are 15 residues in the CDR3. V was pared by 4 bases and J by 1 base, with 4 bases of the junction left unmatched. CDR3 residues: CASSETGGRNTEAFF. CDR3 bases: TGTGCCAGCAGCGAGACAGGGGGCAGGAACACTGAAGCTTTCTTT.

The V call is TRBV19, the J call TRBJ2-7; weak D call: TRBD1 (5 bases). The germline V gene encodes CDR1 LNHDA and CDR2 SQIVND (reference sequence). V was trimmed by 4 bases and J by 2 bases, leaving 15 bases between them. This CDR3 spans 15 amino acids. The CDR3 sequence: CASSKAFQGAYEQYF. CDR3 in DNA: TGTGCCAGTAGTAAAGCCTTCCAGGGTGCCTACGAGCAGTACTTC.

The chain recombines TRBV6-5 with TRBJ2-3, with 8 bases matching TRBD1. Trimming cost V 6 bases and J 5 bases; bases outside gene matches: 10. Germline CDR1 and CDR2: MNHEY and SVGAGI. CDR3 length: 15 amino acids. CDR3 coding DNA: TGTGCCAGCAGGCCATCGACAGGGGCGGGAGATACGCAGTATTTT. It yields the protein CASRPSTGAGDTQYF.

This chain uses TRBV6-6 with TRBJ2-7, with 12 bases that match TRBD1. The J segment lost 6 bases and the V segment lost 6 bases, leaving 3 bases of the junction unmatched. CDR1 and CDR2 (germline): MNHNY, SVGAGI (reference sequence). This CDR3 spans 13 amino acids. Here the CDR3 DNA reads TGTGCCAGCAGAGGGACAGGGGGCCCCGAGCAGTACTTC. This codes for CASRGTGGPEQYF.

The rearrangement links TRBV9 to TRBJ2-3, with a weak D call TRBD2 (6 bases). Trimming took 1 base from V and 4 from J, leaving 13 bases between them. This CDR3 region has 15 residues. Germline CDR1 and CDR2: SGDLS and YYNGEE. The CDR3 region has the DNA TGTGCCAGCAGCGTAACTAGCAGTCTTTCAGATACGCAGTATTTT. Its protein is CASSVTSSLSDTQYF.

The V and J genes are TRBV28 and TRBJ2-7; TRBD1 aligns across 8 bases. CDR3 length equals 15 residues. The V segment lost 2 bases and the J segment 6 bases; nucleotides outside the gene matches: 9. Per germline, CDR1 MDHEN and CDR2 SYDVKM. The CDR3 bases are TGTGCCAGCAGTTTAGGGGGGACAGGAATCATCGAGCAGTACTTC. This translates into CASSLGGTGIIEQYF.

The chain employs TRBV5-5 and TRBJ2-1; 8 nucleotides agree with TRBD2. This CDR3 is 15 amino acids long. CDR1 is SGHKS and CDR2 is YYEKEE in the germline V gene (reference sequence). V dropped 2 bases and J dropped 7; count of bases not matched to a gene: 8. The DNA of the CDR3 is TGTGCCAGCAGCTTAGGGAGCGGGAGTGGGAATGAGCAGTTCTTC. This translates into CASSLGSGSGNEQFF.

V and J are TRBV7-9 and TRBJ2-7, with TRBD2 matching 7 bases. Trimming at V came to 1 base and at J to 6 bases, leaving 3 bases not matched to a gene. Germline loops: CDR1 SEHNR, CDR2 FQNEAQ (reference sequence). CDR3 size: 13 residues. This chain's CDR3 is CASSLGSGGEQYF. The CDR3 DNA follows: TGTGCCAGCAGCTTAGGGTCGGGGGGCGAGCAGTACTTC.

This clone appeared once. The CDR3 region has the DNA TGTGCCAGCAGCCACGGCGGGAGGGCCCACGGGGAGCTGTTTTTT. Amino acid sequence: CASSHGGRAHGELFF. The chain has TRBV14 and TRBJ2-2; 9 bases line up with TRBD2. The ends lost 3 bases at V and 7 bases at J; junction bases unmatched: 6. The CDR3 totals 15 residues. Per germline, CDR1 SGHDN and CDR2 FVKESK.

The rearrangement links TRBV19 to TRBJ2-1; TRBD2 matches 8 bases. The CDR3 contains 16 residues. V was clipped by 1 base and J by 4 bases; unmatched bases: 6. Germline CDR1 is LNHDA and CDR2 is SQIVND (reference sequence). The CDR3 region is CASSIAFSGVYNEQFF. The CDR3 nucleotides are TGTGCCAGTAGTATAGCATTTAGCGGGGTATACAATGAGCAGTTCTTC.

The genes are TRBV18 and TRBJ2-7; D gene ambiguous. The CDR3 spans 15 residues. Germline lookup yields CDR1 KGHSH and CDR2 LQKENI. Deletions cut 0 bases from V and 4 bases from J, with 13 bases between. The DNA for the CDR3 is TGTGCCAGCTCACCACCGAGCATGTCCTTGTACGAGCAGTACTTC. It translates to CASSPPSMSLYEQYF. The full variable domain, completed using reference TRBV18 and TRBJ2-7, is NAGVMQNPRHLVRRRGQEARLRCSPMKGHSHVYWYRQLPEEGLKFMVYLQKENIIDESGMPKERFSAEFPKEGPSILRIQQVVRGDSAAYFCASSPPSMSLYEQYFGPGTRLTVT.

V gene TRBV6-4 combines with J gene TRBJ2-1; 14 nucleotides match TRBD2. Trimming cost V 0 bases and J 8 bases; bases outside gene matches: 6. CDR3 length: 17 amino acids. CDR1 is MRHNA, CDR2 SNTAGT, per germline. The CDR3: CASSDSRGTSGSDEQFF. The DNA for the CDR3 is TGTGCCAGCAGTGACTCGAGGGGGACTAGCGGGAGCGATGAGCAGTTCTTC.

This sequence joins TRBV6-6 and TRBJ1-1, with TRBD1 matching over 12 bases. V lost 6 bases to trimming and J lost 11 bases; unmatched junction nucleotides: 13. Germline CDR1 and CDR2: MNHNY and SVGAGI (reference sequence). The CDR3 is 15 amino acids. CDR3 nucleotide sequence: TGTGCCAGCAGCTCGACCCGGGACAGGGGGCCGGGGGCTTTCTTT. It is translated as CASSSTRDRGPGAFF.

The J gene is TRBJ1-5, the V gene TRBV30, with a possible D match to TRBD1 (6 bases). V was trimmed by 0 bases and J by 6 bases, leaving 9 bases between them. CDR1 GTSNPN and CDR2 SVGIG come from the germline V gene (reference sequence). The CDR3 consists of 13 residues. The CDR3 DNA sequence: TGTGCCTGGAGTGTACAGGGTGGTCAGCCCCAGCATTTT. As protein: CAWSVQGGQPQHF.

On this clone: One end of the junction does not line up with germline, which may come from a read error. V usage is TRBV7-8 and J usage is TRBJ2-5; D is unresolved. This CDR3 contains 12 residues. From germline, CDR1 is SGHVS and CDR2 FQNEAQ. The chain's CDR3 is CASTLRRETQYF. CDR3 coding DNA: TGTGCCAGCACCTTAAGGCGGGAGACCCAGTACTTC.

In this sample, this clone turned up a few times. V and J are TRBV2 and TRBJ2-3; D gene ambiguous. From germline, CDR1 is SNHLY and CDR2 FYNNEI. V was pared by 7 bases and J by 1 base, with 12 bases between. The CDR3 sequence is 14 residues long. CDR3 in amino acids: CASNGGDGTDTQYF. CDR3 bases: TGTGCCAGCAATGGCGGAGACGGCACAGATACGCAGTATTTT.

J is TRBJ2-1 and V is TRBV29-1; tentatively, D is TRBD2 (6 bases). V shed 1 base and J shed 4 bases, with 17 bases lying between them. CDR3 length: 16 amino acids. Germline CDR1 is SQVTM and CDR2 is ANQGSEA. CDR3 sequence reads: CSVEGLAKIGYNEQFF. DNA of the CDR3: TGCAGCGTTGAAGGCCTAGCGAAGATAGGATACAATGAGCAGTTCTTC.

This clone was counted only a few times. The chain joins TRBV10-3 to TRBJ2-6; 7 bases are a match to TRBD1. This CDR3 comprises 19 residues. V lost 4 bases and J lost 0; bases outside the gene matches: 12. Germline lookup yields CDR1 ENHRY and CDR2 SYGVKD. The CDR3 DNA is TGTGCCATCAGTGGGACTGTGACAGGGAGCTTCTCTGGGGCCAACGTCCTGACTTTC. This sequence encodes CAISGTVTGSFSGANVLTF.

The table lists this clone with a few counts. The rearrangement uses TRBV6-5 and TRBJ2-2, with 11 bases identical to TRBD1. The CDR3 totals 15 residues. Germline-derived CDR1 and CDR2 are MNHEY and SVGAGI. Unmatched junction bases numbered 6, after V lost 5 bases and J lost 7 bases. CDR3 in DNA: TGTGCCAGCAGTCGCCGGGGACAGGGGGGCGGGGAGCTGTTTTTT. It codes for CASSRRGQGGGELFF.

The chain is built from TRBV18 and TRBJ2-7, with 8 bases matching TRBD2. The CDR3 covers 14 residues. Germline values: CDR1 KGHSH, CDR2 LQKENI. The V gene end was trimmed by 6 bases and the J gene end by 5 bases; junction bases not matched to a gene: 9. In DNA form, the CDR3 reads TGTGCCAGCTCCCCGGGACTAGTTGTCCACGAGCAGTACTTC. It specifies CASSPGLVVHEQYF. Based on the CDR3 plus reference TRBV18 and TRBJ2-7, the full variable domain is NAGVMQNPRHLVRRRGQEARLRCSPMKGHSHVYWYRQLPEEGLKFMVYLQKENIIDESGMPKERFSAEFPKEGPSILRIQQVVRGDSAAYFCASSPGLVVHEQYFGPGTRLTVT.

This clone has more than one count but fewer than ten. V is TRBV12-5 and J is TRBJ1-1; D is undetermined. CDR3 length: 12 residues. CDR1 and CDR2 from the germline V gene are LGHNT and FRNRAP. V lost 5 bases to trimming and J lost 8 bases, with 12 bases between them. CDR3 amino acids: CASGTDMPEAFF. CDR3 DNA: TGTGCTAGTGGTACAGACATGCCAGAAGCTTTCTTT.

This clone was found a few times. The chain joins TRBV5-1 to TRBJ1-6, with D perhaps matching TRBD1 (6 bases). CDR1 and CDR2 (germline): SGHRS, YFSETQ. Trimming removed 0 bases at V and 7 bases at J, with 11 bases between. There are 15 residues in the CDR3. This chain's CDR3 is CASSLVRGGNSPLHF. The CDR3 DNA is TGCGCCAGCAGCTTGGTAAGGGGGGGCAATTCACCCCTCCACTTT.

The chain couples TRBV27 to TRBJ1-5; D may be TRBD1 (5 bases). Germline CDR1 MNHEY, CDR2 SMNVEV (reference sequence). The CDR3 is 12 residues long. V was cut by 6 bases and J by 9 bases, with 12 bases left in between. As DNA, the CDR3 is TGTGCCAGCAGAAGGGGTGCTGGGCCCCAGCATTTT. Residues: CASRRGAGPQHF.

This clone was detected a few times. The chain joins TRBV12-5 to TRBJ1-1; 8 nucleotides agree with TRBD1. The CDR3 has 16 residues. CDR1 and CDR2 from the germline V gene are LGHNT and FRNRAP. Trimming cost V 4 bases and J 0 bases; bases outside gene matches: 7. CDR3 sequence: CASGSITGGVNTEAFF. As DNA, the CDR3 is TGTGCTAGTGGTTCGATAACAGGGGGTGTGAACACTGAAGCTTTCTTT.

The gene calls are TRBV27 and TRBJ2-1; TRBD1 agrees at 7 bases. The CDR3 totals 16 residues. The V gene end was trimmed by 3 bases and the J gene end by 5 bases; junction bases not matched to a gene: 10. Germline CDR1 and CDR2: MNHEY and SMNVEV (reference sequence). The DNA of the CDR3 is TGTGCCAGCAGTTTCCACGGACAGGTCCCTAACAATGAGCAGTTCTTC. It encodes CASSFHGQVPNNEQFF.

V is TRBV2 and J is TRBJ1-5; TRBD1 agrees at 9 bases. The germline V gene has CDR1 SNHLY and CDR2 FYNNEI. Trimming took 4 bases from V and 6 from J; bases not matched to a gene: 7. This CDR3 spans 15 amino acids. In DNA, the CDR3 is TGTGCCAGCAGTGGGCGGACAGGGGCTTCTCAGCCCCAGCATTTT. This sequence encodes CASSGRTGASQPQHF.